These 24 T cell receptor beta chains originate from one sample sequenced in a study of blood T cell repertoires in COVID-19. TCRdb's table, derived via immunoSEQ multiplex PCR, lists solely in-frame clones and lacks some. The data contain some 150,000 clones, around 87% of them singletons. The sample consisted of peripheral blood. The receptors shown here come from a woman aged 60-70 years with active or convalescent COVID-19.

The rearrangement joins TRBV10-1 to TRBJ2-2, with D perhaps matching TRBD1 (5 bases). The CDR3 has 17 amino acids. The V end lost 3 bases, the J end lost 1 base, and 15 bases lay between the germline ends. Germline V gene lookup returns CDR1 WNHNN and CDR2 SYGVQD (reference sequence). CDR3 nucleotide sequence: TGCGCCAGCAGTGAAAAACCCAACAGGATGAACACCGGGGAGCTGTTTTTT. Its translation: CASSEKPNRMNTGELFF.

This chain connects TRBV21-1 to TRBJ2-7; TRBD2, as called in the table, went unchecked against the DNA. TRBV21-1 is an annotated pseudogene. The CDR3 loop spans 15 amino acids. The DNA of the CDR3 is TGTGCCAGCAGCAAAGAACCAGCGAGTACCTACGAGCAGTACTTC. Translating it yields CASSKEPASTYEQYF.

V gene TRBV19 combines with J gene TRBJ1-3; 8 bases are a match to TRBD1. The germline V gene encodes CDR1 LNHDA and CDR2 SQIVND (reference sequence). This CDR3 has 16 amino acids. Trimming cost V 5 bases and J 0 bases; bases outside gene matches: 6. CDR3 in amino acids: CASSRQGRSSGNTIYF. The CDR3 nucleotides read TGTGCCAGTAGTCGACAGGGGCGAAGCTCTGGAAACACCATATATTTT.

The chain has TRBV24-1 and TRBJ2-3; no reliable D call. The V and J ends lost 2 bases and 3 bases respectively, with 2 bases between them. This CDR3 is built from 12 residues. Germline assignment: CDR1 KGHDR and CDR2 SFDVKD. The CDR3 DNA reads TGTGCCACCAGTGATTCTACAGATACGCAGTATTTT. It specifies CATSDSTDTQYF.

The rearrangement links TRBV6-5 to TRBJ1-2; TRBD1 matches at 9 bases. V trimming: 6 bases; J trimming: 5 bases; junction bases outside the gene matches: 10. The CDR3 is made up of 15 amino acids. CDR1 is MNHEY, CDR2 SVGAGI, per germline. This CDR3 reads CASRSTSGTGYGYTF. In DNA form, the CDR3 reads TGTGCCAGCAGGTCGACCTCCGGGACAGGGTATGGCTACACCTTC.

The chain is built from TRBV7-9 and TRBJ1-1; D not resolved. Deletions cut 5 bases from V and 4 bases from J, with 5 bases between. The CDR3 spans 11 residues. Germline V gene sequence: CDR1 SEHNR, CDR2 FQNEAQ (reference sequence). The CDR3 is CASSLGTEAFF. In nucleotides, the CDR3 is TGTGCCAGCAGCCTCGGCACTGAAGCTTTCTTT.

This sequence joins TRBV7-2 and TRBJ1-4, with 8 positions matching TRBD1. The V segment lost 6 bases and the J segment 4 bases; nucleotides outside the gene matches: 4. The germline CDR1 and CDR2 sequences are SGHTA and FQGNSA. This CDR3 has 14 amino acids. The CDR3 sequence: CASRKDRVNEKLFF. The CDR3 DNA is TGTGCCAGCAGAAAGGACAGGGTTAATGAAAAACTGTTTTTT.

The chain carries TRBV7-2 and TRBJ1-3; TRBD1 matches 7 bases. V trimming: 6 bases; J trimming: 0 bases; junction bases outside the gene matches: 8. From germline, CDR1 is SGHTA and CDR2 FQGNSA. The CDR3 consists of 16 residues. In nucleotides, the CDR3 is TGTGCCAGCAGTCTAGGGGGCAGGGCCTCTGGAAACACCATATATTTT. Translation: CASSLGGRASGNTIYF.

This clone was seen just once. In DNA, the CDR3 is TGTGCCAGCAGGCCGGGACTAGGAGGGAGAGACACAGATACGCAGTATTTT. Translation: CASRPGLGGRDTDTQYF. V and J are TRBV27 and TRBJ2-3; TRBD2 agrees at 8 bases. Germline trimming cut 6 bases from V and 2 bases from J; bases unmatched to any gene: 13. CDR3 size: 17 residues. Germline V CDR1 and CDR2: MNHEY, SMNVEV (reference sequence).

The rearrangement uses TRBV7-2 and TRBJ1-6, with 7 bases that match TRBD1. This CDR3 comprises 18 residues. Germline values: CDR1 SGHTA, CDR2 FQGNSA. V shed 1 base, J shed 0 bases, and the junction held 6 bases outside the gene matches. CDR3 nucleotide sequence: TGTGCCAGCAGCTTAGGGTCAGGGGGTAGCTCCTATAATTCACCCCTCCACTTT. As protein: CASSLGSGGSSYNSPLHF.

The chain employs TRBV2 and TRBJ1-4, with TRBD1 matching 8 bases. The CDR3 contains 16 residues. The V gene end was trimmed by 7 bases and the J gene end by 2 bases; junction bases not matched to a gene: 9. The germline V gene encodes CDR1 SNHLY and CDR2 FYNNEI. CDR3 amino acids: CASTETGVMTNEKLFF. The DNA for the CDR3 is TGTGCCAGCACCGAGACAGGGGTCATGACTAATGAAAAACTGTTTTTT. Combining the CDR3 with reference TRBV2 and TRBJ1-4 gives the whole variable domain EPEVTQTPSHQVTQMGQEVILRCVPISNHLYFYWYRQILGQKVEFLVSFYNNEISEKSEIFDDQFSVERPDGSNFTLKIRSTKLEDSAMYFCASTETGVMTNEKLFFGSGTQLSVL.

The chain links TRBV5-1 to TRBJ2-3, with D perhaps matching TRBD2 (6 bases). There are 19 residues in the CDR3. Germline CDR1 reads SGHRS; CDR2 reads YFSETQ. The V end was cut by 0 bases, the J end by 2 bases, with 22 bases between. The CDR3 is CASSLGTSLGGSYTDTQYF. Written as DNA, the CDR3 is TGCGCCAGCAGCTTGGGGACGAGCCTTGGGGGGTCTTACACAGATACGCAGTATTTT. The complete variable domain, with remaining parts taken from reference TRBV5-1 and TRBJ2-3, reads KAGVTQTPRYLIKTRGQQVTLSCSPISGHRSVSWYQQTPGQGLQFLFEYFSETQRNKGNFPGRFSGRQFSNSRSEMNVSTLELGDSALYLCASSLGTSLGGSYTDTQYFGPGTRLTVL.

The chain couples TRBV4-3 to TRBJ2-3; 13 nucleotides agree with TRBD2. The germline V gene has CDR1 LGHNA and CDR2 YSLEER. The V gene end was trimmed by 0 bases and the J gene end by 2 bases; junction bases not matched to a gene: 17. This CDR3 is built from 22 residues. The CDR3 loop reads CASSQDLGAGLAGASFTDTQYF. The CDR3, as DNA: TGCGCCAGCAGCCAAGATCTGGGGGCAGGACTAGCGGGGGCATCTTTCACAGATACGCAGTATTTT.

The chain uses TRBV19 and TRBJ1-2; D is perhaps TRBD1 (6 bases). Germline loops: CDR1 LNHDA, CDR2 SQIVND (reference sequence). The CDR3 consists of 15 residues. The V gene lost 6 bases and the J gene lost 8 bases, with 22 bases spanning the gap. The CDR3 nucleotides read TGTGCCAGTAGAAGGGGGGGGTCGGACCTTAAGGGCTACACCTTC. It encodes CASRRGGSDLKGYTF. The full variable domain, its missing parts supplied by reference TRBV19 and TRBJ1-2, is DGGITQSPKYLFRKEGQNVTLSCEQNLNHDAMYWYRQDPGQGLRLIYYSQIVNDFQKGDIAEGYSVSREKKESFPLTVTSAQKNPTAFYLCASRRGGSDLKGYTFGSGTRLTVV.

The chain is built from TRBV2 and TRBJ1-4, with TRBD1 matching 10 bases. The length of the CDR3 is 15 residues. Germline values: CDR1 SNHLY, CDR2 FYNNEI. Trimming removed 5 bases from V and 7 bases from J; junction bases left unmatched: 7. The CDR3 sequence is CASSPQGQGSEKLFF. The CDR3 DNA reads TGTGCCAGCAGTCCACAGGGACAGGGGAGTGAAAAACTGTTTTTT. The variable domain in full, with the rest retrieved from reference TRBV2 and TRBJ1-4, is EPEVTQTPSHQVTQMGQEVILRCVPISNHLYFYWYRQILGQKVEFLVSFYNNEISEKSEIFDDQFSVERPDGSNFTLKIRSTKLEDSAMYFCASSPQGQGSEKLFFGSGTQLSVL.

This rearrangement joins TRBV10-3 to TRBJ2-2; maybe TRBD1 (6 bases). This CDR3 comprises 16 residues. The V gene lost 6 bases and the J gene lost 0 bases, with 14 bases spanning the gap. Germline loops: CDR1 ENHRY, CDR2 SYGVKD. The CDR3 region is CAIRDSGTANTGELFF. Written as DNA, the CDR3 is TGTGCCATCAGGGACAGTGGGACCGCGAACACCGGGGAGCTGTTTTTT.

This rearrangement joins TRBV19 to TRBJ2-1; weak D call: TRBD1 (7 bases). V was clipped by 5 bases and J by 0 bases, with 17 bases between them. The CDR3 is 17 amino acids. Germline CDR1 is LNHDA and CDR2 is SQIVND (reference sequence). The CDR3 protein is CASSPEGAWGSYNEQFF. CDR3 nucleotides: TGTGCCAGTAGTCCGGAGGGGGCTTGGGGCTCCTACAATGAGCAGTTCTTC.

The chain has TRBV5-1 and TRBJ1-2, with a possible D match to TRBD1 (6 bases). Per the germline V gene, CDR1 is SGHRS and CDR2 is YFSETQ. Trimming took 0 bases from V and 0 from J, leaving 12 bases between them. The CDR3 sequence is 16 residues long. CDR3 DNA: TGCGCCAGCAGCTTGGATCCCGGACAGCCTAACTATGGCTACACCTTC. Its protein is CASSLDPGQPNYGYTF.

The chain employs TRBV7-9 and TRBJ1-2; D ambiguous. Trimming removed 5 bases from V and 6 bases from J, with 13 bases in between. This CDR3 spans 13 amino acids. The germline V gene has CDR1 SEHNR and CDR2 FQNEAQ (reference sequence). The CDR3 coding sequence is TGTGCCAGCAGCCCCGAGTTTATGGATGGCTACACCTTC. It specifies CASSPEFMDGYTF.

This sequence joins TRBV4-1 and TRBJ2-2, with 9 bases matching TRBD1. There are 20 residues in the CDR3. V trimming: 3 bases; J trimming: 4 bases; junction bases outside the gene matches: 18. Germline lookup yields CDR1 MGHRA and CDR2 YSYEKL. Here the CDR3 DNA reads TGCGCCAGCAGCCAGGAGGGGGCTACAGGGGGCGCAATCGGCACCGGGGAGCTGTTTTTT. This translates into CASSQEGATGGAIGTGELFF.

V gene TRBV12-3 or TRBV12-4 combines with J gene TRBJ2-5; unclear D gene. With 4 bases removed from V and 2 bases from J, the gap between germline ends came to 5 bases. The CDR3 is 12 amino acids. CDR3 bases: TGTGCCAGCAGTTACGGGCAAGAGACCCAGTACTTC. It yields the protein CASSYGQETQYF.

The chain is built from TRBV15 and TRBJ2-7; possible D gene TRBD2, 5 bases. The CDR3 totals 13 residues. V dropped 1 base and J dropped 5 bases, with 9 bases sitting between them. Germline CDR1 LNHNV, CDR2 YYDKDF (reference sequence). CDR3 in DNA: TGTGCCACCAGCAGAGGTGGGAGACACGAGCAGTACTTC. It yields the protein CATSRGGRHEQYF.

The J gene is TRBJ2-5, the V gene TRBV9; the match to TRBD1 covers 7 bases. CDR1 and CDR2 (germline): SGDLS, YYNGEE. The CDR3 contains 16 residues. The V gene end was trimmed by 0 bases and the J gene end by 2 bases; junction bases not matched to a gene: 7. The CDR3 DNA follows: TGTGCCAGCAGCGTAGCTCAGGGGGACCTTCAAGAGACCCAGTACTTC. Protein product: CASSVAQGDLQETQYF.

The chain is built from TRBV16 and TRBJ1-1; TRBD1 might be the D (5 bases). CDR3 length equals 14 residues. V gave up 2 bases and J gave up 2 bases, with 9 bases separating them. The V gene's germline CDR1 is KGHSY and CDR2 FQNENV. CDR3 DNA sequence: TGTGCCAGCAGCCAAGACCAGGGTAACACTGAAGCTTTCTTT. It yields the protein CASSQDQGNTEAFF.